This T cell receptor beta chain was sequenced during a study of blood T cell repertoires in COVID-19. With V trimmed by 2 bases and J by 16 bases, 10 bases remained unmatched. Germline V lookup: CDR1 MNHEY, CDR2 SVGAGI. This CDR3 is built from 13 residues. Clones were read by immunoSEQ multiplex PCR, and TCRdb kept only the in-frame ones, dropping some. The data contain some 39,000 clones, around 86% of them seen just once; the ten biggest clones take up roughly 5%. V is TRBV6-5 and J is TRBJ2-1, with TRBD2 identical over 8 bases. The sequenced sample was peripheral blood. The receptor comes from a man in his forties with active COVID-19. The CDR3 here is CASSYTPGAGGFF. Here the CDR3 DNA reads TGTGCCAGCAGTTACACCCCGGGGGCGGGAGGTTTCTTC.